The 29 T cell receptor beta chains below were found in one sample sequenced in a study of cytomegalovirus exposure and HLA in healthy donors. Researchers ran the PCR with 60 Vbeta and 13 Jbeta primers. TCRdb's table, derived via immunoSEQ multiplex PCR, lists solely in-frame clones and lacks some. The sample lists some 120,000 clones, approximately 17% seen once, with 2.9% in the top ten. Material for sequencing was PBMCs. The origin of the receptors is a female donor in good health and CMV-seropositive.

The table lists this clone with a few counts. The rearrangement joins TRBV6-1 to TRBJ2-7; 7 bases match TRBD2. The V gene end was trimmed by 6 bases and the J gene end by 4 bases; junction bases not matched to a gene: 6. Germline values: CDR1 MNHNS, CDR2 SASEGT. The CDR3 totals 13 residues. In DNA form, the CDR3 reads TGTGCCAGCAGCTCACGGGAGGAGTACGAGCAGTACTTC. Its protein product is CASSSREEYEQYF.

The chain employs TRBV10-1 and TRBJ1-1, with 9 bases that match TRBD1. The CDR3 length is 15 residues. CDR1 is WNHNN, CDR2 SYGVQD, per germline (reference sequence). The J segment lost 3 bases and the V segment lost 6 bases, leaving 8 bases of the junction unmatched. The CDR3 DNA reads as TGCGCCAGCAGCGATCACAGGGGGCAGGACACTGAAGCTTTCTTT. This gives the protein CASSDHRGQDTEAFF.

This clone was observed a few times. The chain carries TRBV5-1 and TRBJ2-3; TRBD2 agrees at 8 bases. The V gene end was trimmed by 0 bases and the J gene end by 4 bases; junction bases not matched to a gene: 4. CDR1 SGHRS and CDR2 YFSETQ come from the germline V gene. This CDR3 region has 15 residues. The CDR3 loop is CASSLVLAGPDTQYF. DNA of the CDR3: TGCGCCAGCAGCTTGGTCCTAGCGGGCCCAGATACGCAGTATTTT.

The chain carries TRBV7-2 and TRBJ2-7, with 7 bases matching TRBD1. Germline V CDR1 and CDR2: SGHTA, FQGNSA. This CDR3 is built from 15 residues. V trimming: 5 bases; J trimming: 3 bases; junction bases outside the gene matches: 10. CDR3 sequence reads: CASSPTSTGFYEQYF. CDR3 DNA: TGTGCCAGCAGCCCTACCTCGACAGGGTTCTACGAGCAGTACTTC.

The V and J genes are TRBV29-1 and TRBJ2-5; TRBD1 is a possible D gene (5 bases). This CDR3 is 13 amino acids long. The germline V gene has CDR1 SQVTM and CDR2 ANQGSEA. Between the trimmed V and J ends, which lost 7 bases and 5 bases, there was a span of 17 bases. The CDR3 sequence: CSAMPGPGETQYF. In nucleotides, the CDR3 is TGCAGCGCCATGCCAGGGCCGGGCGAGACCCAGTACTTC.

This clone turned up a few times. The V and J genes are TRBV13 and TRBJ2-7; D possibly corresponds to TRBD1 (5 bases). Germline assignment: CDR1 PRHDT and CDR2 FYEKMQ (reference sequence). The V end was cut by 1 base, the J end by 3 bases, with 10 bases between. The CDR3 spans 14 residues. This CDR3 is CASSLEQEIYEQYF. DNA of the CDR3: TGTGCCAGCAGCTTAGAACAGGAAATCTACGAGCAGTACTTC.

This chain links TRBV6-5 with TRBJ1-1, with D possibly being TRBD1 (5 bases). V gave up 7 bases and J gave up 9 bases, with 21 bases separating them. Germline V gene sequence: CDR1 MNHEY, CDR2 SVGAGI. The CDR3 consists of 14 residues. In nucleotides, the CDR3 is TGTGCCAGCACTCCACCAGGGAGGAATGGGAAAGCTTTCTTT. Translating it yields CASTPPGRNGKAFF.

This clone has a handful of counts. J is TRBJ1-4 and V is TRBV6-1; D is unresolved. CDR1 and CDR2 (germline): MNHNS, SASEGT. This CDR3 comprises 14 residues. The ends were cut back, 6 bases at V and 7 bases at J, with 15 bases in the middle. CDR3: CASRQPNRGEKLFF. In DNA form, the CDR3 reads TGTGCCAGCAGACAGCCCAATCGGGGTGAAAAACTGTTTTTT.

This clone was picked up a small number of times. The chain uses TRBV5-4 and TRBJ2-3, with 8 bases matching TRBD2. Trimming removed 4 bases from V and 6 bases from J; junction bases left unmatched: 10. This CDR3 is built from 15 residues. Germline V gene data show CDR1 as SGHNT and CDR2 as YYREEE (reference sequence). In nucleotides, the CDR3 is TGTGCCAGCAGCCTCAAGAGCGGGAGTTCCGATACGCAGTATTTT. Translation: CASSLKSGSSDTQYF.

The chain is built from TRBV7-9 and TRBJ2-3, with 8 positions matching TRBD2. J gave up 4 bases and V 4 bases, and 10 bases lay outside the gene matches. The germline CDR1 and CDR2 sequences are SEHNR and FQNEAQ (reference sequence). This CDR3 region has 16 residues. CDR3 loop: CASSSKGGLVSDTQYF. In DNA form, the CDR3 reads TGTGCCAGCAGCTCCAAGGGGGGACTAGTTTCAGATACGCAGTATTTT.

This clone was seen a few times. The rearrangement joins TRBV18 to TRBJ1-1; the D gene is possibly TRBD1 (5 bases). Germline values: CDR1 KGHSH, CDR2 LQKENI. There are 14 residues in the CDR3. V dropped 6 bases and J dropped 8 bases, with 19 bases sitting between them. As DNA, the CDR3 is TGTGCCAGCTCCCCCCAGGGAGGCGTCCGGGAAGCTTTCTTT. Its translation is CASSPQGGVREAFF.

In its sample, this clone was seen a few times. The genes are TRBV15 and TRBJ1-2; D is ambiguous. Germline-derived CDR1 and CDR2 are LNHNV and YYDKDF (reference sequence). The V end lost 0 bases, the J end lost 7 bases, and 15 bases lay between the germline ends. The CDR3 is 15 residues long. CDR3 protein: CATSRDRAEVGGYTF. Here the CDR3 DNA reads TGTGCCACCAGCAGAGATCGCGCAGAGGTCGGTGGCTACACCTTC.

The chain employs TRBV13 and TRBJ2-2; TRBD2 might be the D (5 bases). This CDR3 is 16 amino acids long. The germline CDR1 and CDR2 sequences are PRHDT and FYEKMQ (reference sequence). V was clipped by 2 bases and J by 7 bases, with 17 bases between them. CDR3 region: CASSLSMGAFGGELFF. The CDR3, as DNA: TGTGCCAGCAGCTTATCTATGGGAGCTTTTGGCGGGGAGCTGTTTTTT.

This clone was seen only a few times. V is TRBV7-2 and J is TRBJ1-2; TRBD1 is a possible D gene (6 bases). V was cut by 5 bases and J by 1 base, with 11 bases left in between. There are 14 residues in the CDR3. Germline V gene data show CDR1 as SGHTA and CDR2 as FQGNSA. The CDR3 reads CASSPRGVNYGYTF. Written as DNA, the CDR3 is TGTGCCAGCAGCCCCAGGGGAGTTAACTATGGCTACACCTTC.

This clone has a handful of counts. The rearrangement uses TRBV6-5 and TRBJ2-2, with D tentatively TRBD2 (6 bases). Germline CDR1 MNHEY, CDR2 SVGAGI. This CDR3 is 13 amino acids long. Deletions cut 8 bases from V and 5 bases from J, with 12 bases between. In DNA, the CDR3 is TGTGCCAGCCCAGATGGGGGGACCGGGGAGCTGTTTTTT. Encoded protein: CASPDGGTGELFF.

This chain connects TRBV7-9 to TRBJ2-2, with D tentatively TRBD1 (6 bases). Germline V CDR1 and CDR2: SEHNR, FQNEAQ (reference sequence). The CDR3 is made up of 16 amino acids. Between the trimmed V and J ends, which lost 1 base and 3 bases, there was a span of 12 bases. The DNA of the CDR3 is TGTGCCAGCAGCTTAGTTGCCGGGACACACACCGGGGAGCTGTTTTTT. Translated, it gives CASSLVAGTHTGELFF. The variable domain in full, with the rest retrieved from reference TRBV7-9 and TRBJ2-2, is DTGVSQNPRHKITKRGQNVTFRCDPISEHNRLYWYRQTLGQGPEFLTYFQNEAQLEKSRLLSDRFSAERPKGSFSTLEIQRTEQGDSAMYLCASSLVAGTHTGELFFGEGSRLTVL.

The V call is TRBV28, the J call TRBJ2-5, with D perhaps TRBD1 (6 bases). CDR1 and CDR2 (germline): MDHEN, SYDVKM. Trimming stripped 6 bases from V and 1 base from J, with 15 bases between. The CDR3 sequence is 15 residues long. The CDR3 is CASRPPEGVQETQYF. DNA of the CDR3: TGTGCCAGCAGACCCCCCGAGGGGGTCCAAGAGACCCAGTACTTC.

The sample holds one count of this clone. The chain joins TRBV19 to TRBJ1-1, with 8 bases fitting TRBD1. CDR3 length: 13 amino acids. The germline gives CDR1 LNHDA, CDR2 SQIVND (reference sequence). Trimming cost V 6 bases and J 4 bases; bases outside gene matches: 4. The CDR3 spells CASSATGATEAFF. The DNA for the CDR3 is TGTGCCAGTAGCGCGACAGGGGCCACTGAAGCTTTCTTT.

This sequence joins TRBV4-3 and TRBJ2-3, with 10 bases matching TRBD2. Germline trimming cut 0 bases from V and 3 bases from J; bases unmatched to any gene: 3. The CDR3 extends over 16 amino acids. The germline V gene encodes CDR1 LGHNA and CDR2 YSLEER. CDR3 protein: CASSQEAGGWTDTQYF. Here the CDR3 DNA reads TGCGCCAGCAGCCAAGAAGCGGGGGGGTGGACAGATACGCAGTATTTT.

V is TRBV7-2 and J is TRBJ2-5; no clear D gene. CDR1 is SGHTA and CDR2 is FQGNSA in the germline V gene. The CDR3 has 13 residues. V was shortened by 1 base and J by 5 bases, with 8 bases between the two germline ends. In DNA form, the CDR3 reads TGTGCCAGCAGCTTAGATCCCCGGGAGACCCAGTACTTC. Amino acids: CASSLDPRETQYF.

The chain carries TRBV9 and TRBJ2-5, with 7 bases lining up with TRBD1. The CDR3 contains 14 residues. The V and J ends lost 4 bases and 2 bases, in that order; junction bases with no gene match: 5. Germline CDR1 reads SGDLS; CDR2 reads YYNGEE. In DNA form, the CDR3 reads TGTGCCAGCAGCCCGGACAGGTGGCAAGAGACCCAGTACTTC. This codes for CASSPDRWQETQYF.

This clone was recorded a few times. V is TRBV15 and J is TRBJ1-5, with D possibly TRBD1 on 6 matching bases. V was shortened by 3 bases and J by 2 bases, with 11 bases between the two germline ends. Per germline, CDR1 LNHNV and CDR2 YYDKDF (reference sequence). The CDR3 spans 15 residues. CDR3 in amino acids: CATSRGGGGNQPQHF. The DNA of the CDR3 is TGTGCCACCAGCAGGGGAGGGGGAGGCAATCAGCCCCAGCATTTT. Full variable domain (remainder filled in from reference TRBV15 and TRBJ1-5): DAMVIQNPRYQVTQFGKPVTLSCSQTLNHNVMYWYQQKSSQAPKLLFHYYDKDFNNEADTPDNFQSRRPNTSFCFLDIRSPGLGDTAMYLCATSRGGGGNQPQHFGDGTRLSIL.

In this sample, this clone turned up a few times. V and J are TRBV4-2 and TRBJ1-2, with a weak D call TRBD1 (6 bases). With 1 base removed from V and 1 base from J, the gap between germline ends came to 13 bases. CDR3 length: 16 amino acids. Germline loops: CDR1 LGHNA, CDR2 YNFKEQ. Written as DNA, the CDR3 is TGTGCCAGCAGCCAAGTGGGGAACAGGGTTAACTATGGCTACACCTTC. This codes for CASSQVGNRVNYGYTF.

The rearrangement links TRBV18 to TRBJ1-2; 11 positions match TRBD1. CDR1 is KGHSH and CDR2 is LQKENI in the germline V gene. The CDR3 runs to 17 residues. The V and J ends lost 3 bases and 4 bases, in that order; junction bases with no gene match: 10. The CDR3 DNA is TGTGCCAGCTCACCCTTCAATCCGGGACAGGGGGGCTATGGCTACACCTTC. It codes for CASSPFNPGQGGYGYTF.

This clone was detected once. This chain joins TRBV5-5 and TRBJ2-5; 10 nucleotides agree with TRBD2. CDR3 size: 14 residues. V lost 4 bases, J lost 5 bases, and 5 bases stayed unmatched. The germline V gene has CDR1 SGHKS and CDR2 YYEKEE (reference sequence). CDR3 nucleotide sequence: TGTGCCAGCAGCGACGTGACTAGCGGGGAGACCCAGTACTTC. Translated, it gives CASSDVTSGETQYF.

This clone was seen more than once but under ten times. V and J are TRBV4-2 and TRBJ1-2, with a possible D match to TRBD1 (6 bases). Trimming took off 4 bases at V and 4 bases at J, with 16 bases between the two ends. Germline CDR1 LGHNA, CDR2 YNFKEQ. This CDR3 spans 15 amino acids. The CDR3 coding sequence is TGTGCCAGCAGCCGTGGGACACCGTCTGGCTATGGCTACACCTTC. It encodes CASSRGTPSGYGYTF.

This clone was recorded a few times. The chain uses TRBV7-9 and TRBJ2-2; 8 bases are shared with TRBD1. Trimming took 6 bases from V and 6 from J; bases not matched to a gene: 9. This CDR3 spans 15 amino acids. Germline lookup yields CDR1 SEHNR and CDR2 FQNEAQ (reference sequence). CDR3 nucleotides: TGTGCCAGCAGAGCTGGGACAGGAAGGGCCGGGGAGCTGTTTTTT. Its translation is CASRAGTGRAGELFF.

The sample holds a few counts of this clone. The chain couples TRBV28 to TRBJ2-5; possibly TRBD2 for D (7 bases). Looked up from germline, CDR1 is MDHEN and CDR2 is SYDVKM. The CDR3 spans 15 residues. Trimming cost V 4 bases and J 3 bases, with 15 bases left between them. In nucleotides, the CDR3 is TGTGCCAGCAGTTCACTACAGGGAGGGGAAGAGACCCAGTACTTC. It specifies CASSSLQGGEETQYF.

This clone was observed a handful of times. V and J are TRBV2 and TRBJ2-5, with 8 bases identical to TRBD2. The germline V gene has CDR1 SNHLY and CDR2 FYNNEI. The trim removed 2 bases at V and 7 bases at J, leaving 15 bases unmatched. The CDR3 is 17 residues long. CDR3 region: CASSEFRAGVAGGTQYF. CDR3 sequence (DNA): TGTGCCAGCAGTGAATTTCGAGCGGGAGTTGCGGGTGGGACCCAGTACTTC.